What follows is one T cell receptor (beta chain) and its context. What it binds is unknown. Germline V lookup: CDR1 MNHEY, CDR2 SMNVEV (reference sequence). The CDR3 loop spans 17 amino acids. V shed 5 bases and J 0 bases; nucleotides not matched to a gene: 13. In the PCR, 60 Vbeta and 13 Jbeta primers were used. Sequenced by immunoSEQ multiplex PCR; TCRdb stores in-frame clones only, minus some. Of some 200,000 clones listed, about four fifths are singletons. The record originates from a study of cytomegalovirus exposure and HLA in healthy donors. General study points: TRBV6-2, TRBV6-3 and other indistinguishable V segments were excluded.

The genes are TRBV27 and TRBJ2-7, with 7 bases fitting TRBD1. Input material: PBMCs. The source of this sequence is a female donor in good health and CMV-seronegative. DNA for the CDR3: TGTGCCAGCAGTCCGTCCGGGACAGCCAACCCCTCCTACGAGCAGTACTTC. Protein sequence: CASSPSGTANPSYEQYF.